Reported below is one T cell receptor beta chain. Antigen: not known. The sample comes from a study of beta chain features in type 1 diabetes. Study-level results: Patients with Type 1 diabetes showed moderately but significantly shorter TCRB CDR3s in all four CD4+ subsets.

Trimming left V 3 bases short and J 3 bases short, with 11 bases between. The germline gives CDR1 LNHDA, CDR2 SQIVND (reference sequence). The CDR3 loop spans 14 amino acids. Expressed TCRB transcripts were sequenced after all isolated RNA was converted to cDNA. The data were produced by immunoSEQ multiplex PCR, yet TCRdb's version contains in-frame clones alone and is incomplete. The sample carries some 330,000 clones, approximately 12% recorded once. V usage is TRBV19 and J usage is TRBJ2-5, with a possible D match to TRBD1 (5 bases). Material for sequencing was naive CD4+ T cells from blood. The TCR originated in a young woman with type 1 diabetes. CDR3 nucleotides: TGTGCCAGTAGTATTGGAAGGGGCAAAGAGACCCAGTACTTC. Amino acid sequence: CASSIGRGKETQYF.